This T cell receptor (beta chain) was sequenced for a study of shared clonotypes between healthy human individuals. Findings and limits, study-wide: Non-shared clonotypes displayed generation probabilities falling below those of clonotypes present in all four donors.

Execution of the assay was at deep level. Only in-frame clones appear in the TCRdb table, and some are missing; sequencing was by immunoSEQ multiplex PCR. The data show hundreds of thousands of clones, less than 80% seen once. CDR1 is SGHRS, CDR2 YFSETQ, per germline. The CDR3 is 12 residues long. The junction had 2 bases not matched to a gene; V was cut back by 4 bases and J by 8 bases. The table lists this clone with many counts. Its antigen is unidentified. Each donor was a Caucasian adult residing in Nashville, Tennessee. Researchers partitioned CD4+ cells into CD45RA+ naive and CD45RA-negative memory subsets.

The chain is built from TRBV5-1 and TRBJ1-4; 7 positions match TRBD1. Material: memory CD4+ T cells sorted from blood. Documented subset: CD45RA-negative fraction. The sequence came from a woman aged 25 to 39 in good health. This CDR3 is CASSETGEKLFF. The CDR3 DNA follows: TGCGCCAGCAGCGAGACAGGGGAAAAACTGTTTTTT.